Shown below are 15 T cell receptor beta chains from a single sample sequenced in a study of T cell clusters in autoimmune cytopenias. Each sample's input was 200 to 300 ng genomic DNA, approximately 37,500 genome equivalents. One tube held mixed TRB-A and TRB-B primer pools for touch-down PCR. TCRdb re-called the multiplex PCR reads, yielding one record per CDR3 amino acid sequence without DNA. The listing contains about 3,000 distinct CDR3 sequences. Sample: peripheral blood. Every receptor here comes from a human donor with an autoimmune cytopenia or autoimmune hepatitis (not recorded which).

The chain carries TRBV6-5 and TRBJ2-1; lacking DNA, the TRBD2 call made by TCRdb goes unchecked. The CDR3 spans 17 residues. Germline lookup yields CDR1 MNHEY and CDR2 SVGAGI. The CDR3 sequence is CASIRTSGAAWDNEQFF.

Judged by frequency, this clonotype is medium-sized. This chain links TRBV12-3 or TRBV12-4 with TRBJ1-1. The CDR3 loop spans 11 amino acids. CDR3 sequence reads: CASRFTEGAFF.

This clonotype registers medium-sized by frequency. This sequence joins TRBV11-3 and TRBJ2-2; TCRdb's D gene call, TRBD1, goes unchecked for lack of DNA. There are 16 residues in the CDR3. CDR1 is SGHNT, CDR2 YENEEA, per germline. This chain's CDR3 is CASSSFSGVNTGELFF.

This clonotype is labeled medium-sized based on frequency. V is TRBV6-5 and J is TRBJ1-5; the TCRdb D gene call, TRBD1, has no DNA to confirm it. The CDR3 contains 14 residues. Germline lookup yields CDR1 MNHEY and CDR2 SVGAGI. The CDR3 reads CASTGGFGNQPQHF.

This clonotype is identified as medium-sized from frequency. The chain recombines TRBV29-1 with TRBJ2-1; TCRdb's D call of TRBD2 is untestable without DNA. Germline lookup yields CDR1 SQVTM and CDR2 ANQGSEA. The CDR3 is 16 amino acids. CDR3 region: CSVEDPLAARYNEQFF.

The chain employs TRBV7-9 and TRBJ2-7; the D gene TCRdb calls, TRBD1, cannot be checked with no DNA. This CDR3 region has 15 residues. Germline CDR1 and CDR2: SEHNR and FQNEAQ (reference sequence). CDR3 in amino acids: CASSLVGVSSYEQYF.

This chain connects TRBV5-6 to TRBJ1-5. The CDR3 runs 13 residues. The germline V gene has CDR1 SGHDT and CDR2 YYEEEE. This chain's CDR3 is CASSPRGNQPQHF.

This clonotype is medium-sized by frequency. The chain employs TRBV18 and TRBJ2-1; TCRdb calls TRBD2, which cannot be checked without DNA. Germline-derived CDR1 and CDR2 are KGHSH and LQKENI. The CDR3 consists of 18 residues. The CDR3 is CASSPLGAGGPPYNEQFF.

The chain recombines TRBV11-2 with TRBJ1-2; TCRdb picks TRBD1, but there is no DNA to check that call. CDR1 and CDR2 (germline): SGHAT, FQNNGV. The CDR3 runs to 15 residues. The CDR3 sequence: CASSLAGGGYYGYTF.

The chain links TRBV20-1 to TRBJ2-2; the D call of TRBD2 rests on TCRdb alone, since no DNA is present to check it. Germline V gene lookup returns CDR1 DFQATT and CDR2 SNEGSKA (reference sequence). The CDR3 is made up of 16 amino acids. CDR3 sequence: CSARSPGLVDTGELFF.

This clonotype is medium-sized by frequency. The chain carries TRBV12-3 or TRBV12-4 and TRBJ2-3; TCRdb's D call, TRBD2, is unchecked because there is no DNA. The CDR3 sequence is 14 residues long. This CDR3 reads CASSPGPGTDTQYF.

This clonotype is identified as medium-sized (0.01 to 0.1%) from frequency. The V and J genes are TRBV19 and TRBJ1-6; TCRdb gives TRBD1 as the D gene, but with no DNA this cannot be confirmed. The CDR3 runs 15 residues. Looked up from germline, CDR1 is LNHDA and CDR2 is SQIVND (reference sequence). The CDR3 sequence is CASKTVAGARSPLHF.

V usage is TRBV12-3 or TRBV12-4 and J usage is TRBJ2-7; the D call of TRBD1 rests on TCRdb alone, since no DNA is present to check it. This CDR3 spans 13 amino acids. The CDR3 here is CASSFGDGYEQYF.

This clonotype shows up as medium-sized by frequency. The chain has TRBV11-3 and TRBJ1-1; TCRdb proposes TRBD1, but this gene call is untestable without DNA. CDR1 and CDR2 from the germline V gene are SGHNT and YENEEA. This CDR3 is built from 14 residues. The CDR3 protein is CASSRTGGRAEAFF.

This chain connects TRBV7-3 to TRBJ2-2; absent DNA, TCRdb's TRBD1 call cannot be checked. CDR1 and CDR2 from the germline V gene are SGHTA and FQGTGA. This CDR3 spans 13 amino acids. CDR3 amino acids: CASSLQGGGELFF. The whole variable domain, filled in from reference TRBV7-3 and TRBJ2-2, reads GAGVSQTPSNKVTEKGKYVELRCDPISGHTALYWYRQSLGQGPEFLIYFQGTGAADDSGLPNDRFFAVRPEGSVSTLKIQRTERGDSAVYLCASSLQGGGELFFGEGSRLTVL.